The next 17 T cell receptor beta chains were all read from a single sample in a study of blood T cells in healthy people across ages. Using a J-beta primer mix together with a sample-barcoded 5' primer, a second PCR was run for roughly 7 to 12 cycles. TCRdb itself ran the 5' RACE reads through MiXCR, one entry per CDR3 protein. The repertoire holds about 1,500,000 distinct CDR3 sequences, with about 40% as singletons. The sequenced material came from blood. These receptors all stem from a woman aged 18-29 years in good health.

This chain links TRBV10-3 with TRBJ1-6, with 10 bases lining up with TRBD1. The J segment lost 2 bases and the V segment lost 7 bases, leaving 2 bases of the junction unmatched. The CDR3 is 15 amino acids. Germline V CDR1 and CDR2: ENHRY, SYGVKD. CDR3 nucleotide sequence: TGTGCCATCAAGGGGACAGGGGCCTATAATTCACCCCTCCACTTT. This gives the protein CAIKGTGAYNSPLHF.

The chain uses TRBV29-1 and TRBJ2-1, with TRBD2 identical over 7 bases. The CDR3 covers 15 residues. J gave up 0 bases and V 6 bases, and 8 bases lay outside the gene matches. Germline CDR1 is SQVTM and CDR2 is ANQGSEA. The CDR3 reads CSVPSTSDSYNEQFF. The CDR3 bases are TGCAGCGTCCCTTCAACTAGCGACTCCTACAATGAGCAGTTCTTC.

This clonotype has a handful of counts. The V call is TRBV7-9, the J call TRBJ2-5, with TRBD2 identical over 12 bases. CDR3 length: 15 amino acids. The germline gives CDR1 SEHNR, CDR2 FQNEAQ (reference sequence). Losses at the gene ends were 6 bases for V and 0 bases for J; bases not matched to a gene: 2. This chain's CDR3 is CASSGLAGYQETQYF. As DNA, the CDR3 is TGTGCCAGCAGTGGACTAGCGGGGTACCAAGAGACCCAGTACTTC.

This clonotype turned up a few times. CDR3 sequence (DNA): TGTGCCAGCAGCGCCTCGGGGGGCGATGGCTACACCTTC. Amino acid sequence: CASSASGGDGYTF. The gene calls are TRBV7-9 and TRBJ1-2; D possibly corresponds to TRBD1 (6 bases). V was shortened by 5 bases and J by 6 bases, with 13 bases between the two germline ends. The CDR3 length is 13 residues. The germline V gene has CDR1 SEHNR and CDR2 FQNEAQ (reference sequence).

The chain uses TRBV6-1 and TRBJ1-5; D unclear. V lost 4 bases and J lost 7, with 11 bases in between. The CDR3 is 13 residues long. Germline-derived CDR1 and CDR2 are MNHNS and SASEGT. The CDR3 DNA reads TGTGCCAGCAGTGGGTGGAAGGAACAGCCCCAGCATTTT. It yields the protein CASSGWKEQPQHF.

The chain couples TRBV4-1 to TRBJ2-3, with a weak D call TRBD2 (5 bases). The length of the CDR3 is 16 residues. Deletions cut 8 bases from V and 4 bases from J, with 22 bases between. CDR1 MGHRA and CDR2 YSYEKL come from the germline V gene. The CDR3 nucleotides read TGCGCCAGCCCACGGGGAAGTAAACCTGGCCCAGATACGCAGTATTTT. This translates into CASPRGSKPGPDTQYF.

Only a few counts were recorded for this clonotype. The chain combines TRBV29-1 with TRBJ2-3; possibly TRBD1 or TRBD2 for D (6 bases each). This CDR3 is built from 13 residues. Per the germline V gene, CDR1 is SQVTM and CDR2 is ANQGSEA. V lost 6 bases and J lost 4, with 14 bases in between. The chain's CDR3 is CSVRTGAPDTQYF. CDR3 nucleotide sequence: TGCAGCGTGAGGACGGGGGCCCCAGATACGCAGTATTTT.

The rearrangement uses TRBV4-1 and TRBJ1-2, with D uncertain. Germline loops: CDR1 MGHRA, CDR2 YSYEKL. Trimming took off 0 bases at V and 8 bases at J, with 7 bases between the two ends. The CDR3 spans 12 residues. As DNA, the CDR3 is TGCGCCAGCAGCCAAGACAGTCACGGCTACACCTTC. This sequence encodes CASSQDSHGYTF.

This clonotype was seen a handful of times. The rearrangement joins TRBV4-1 to TRBJ1-6; no firm D call. V lost 4 bases and J 4 bases, leaving 14 bases between the germline ends. The CDR3 runs 16 residues. CDR1 is MGHRA and CDR2 is YSYEKL in the germline V gene. The CDR3, as DNA: TGCGCCAGCAGCCCCACCCCGGGCCTTTATAATTCACCCCTCCACTTT. It specifies CASSPTPGLYNSPLHF.

Regarding this clonotype: A much larger clone lies a single base off, so this may be a read error. The chain is built from TRBV29-1 and TRBJ2-1; TRBD2 is a possible D gene (6 bases). With the DNA end fitting TRBJ2-7 better, the J assignment may be wrong. The CDR3 is 14 residues long. In germline, CDR1 is SQVTM, CDR2 ANQGSEA. The CDR3 sequence: CSVGGGVGHNEQYF. For the CDR3, the DNA is TGCAGCGTTGGAGGCGGGGTCGGACACAATGAGCAGTACTTC.

The chain carries TRBV11-2 and TRBJ2-3; no firm D call. Trimming left V 0 bases short and J 0 bases short, with 13 bases between. The CDR3 covers 17 residues. CDR1 is SGHAT and CDR2 is FQNNGV in the germline V gene. The CDR3 sequence: CASSLEGAGASTDTQYF. CDR3 bases: TGTGCCAGCAGCTTAGAAGGAGCCGGCGCCAGCACAGATACGCAGTATTTT.

The V gene is TRBV9, the J gene TRBJ2-7; D unresolved. The CDR3 covers 14 residues. Germline loops: CDR1 SGDLS, CDR2 YYNGEE. Trimming cost V 4 bases and J 4 bases, with 15 bases left between them. CDR3 bases: TGTGCCAGCAGCCCAACGGCGAATGGGTACGAGCAGTACTTC. This sequence encodes CASSPTANGYEQYF.

Only a few counts were recorded for this clonotype. The chain joins TRBV11-2 to TRBJ1-4; D remains ambiguous. The CDR3 length is 13 residues. V gave up 7 bases and J gave up 6 bases, with 12 bases separating them. CDR1 SGHAT and CDR2 FQNNGV come from the germline V gene. As DNA, the CDR3 is TGTGCCAGCAAGGACCGGGTAGATGAAAAACTGTTTTTT. As protein: CASKDRVDEKLFF.

This clonotype came up a few times. The chain couples TRBV12-3 or TRBV12-4 to TRBJ2-7; possibly TRBD2 for D (5 bases). The CDR3 runs 14 residues. V was shortened by 5 bases and J by 2 bases, with 13 bases between the two germline ends. CDR3 residues: CASSLQRLTYEQYF. In nucleotides, the CDR3 is TGTGCCAGCAGTCTTCAGCGGTTAACCTACGAGCAGTACTTC.

Only a few counts were recorded for this clonotype. This chain links TRBV20-1 with TRBJ1-5; possible D gene TRBD1, 6 bases. The V end was cut by 2 bases, the J end by 5 bases, with 10 bases between. From germline, CDR1 is DFQATT and CDR2 SNEGSKA (reference sequence). CDR3 length equals 13 residues. CDR3 sequence (DNA): TGCAGTGCTAGAATACAGGGAGATCAGCCCCAGCATTTT. Protein product: CSARIQGDQPQHF.

The chain combines TRBV13 with TRBJ2-7, with 7 bases lining up with TRBD1. The V gene's germline CDR1 is PRHDT and CDR2 FYEKMQ (reference sequence). The CDR3 consists of 14 residues. J gave up 4 bases and V 1 base, and 4 bases lay outside the gene matches. This CDR3 is CASSLEMDRYEQYF. The DNA for the CDR3 is TGTGCCAGCAGCTTAGAGATGGACAGGTACGAGCAGTACTTC.

This chain connects TRBV7-8 to TRBJ1-1; 9 bases fit TRBD1. CDR1 is SGHVS and CDR2 is FQNEAQ in the germline V gene. The CDR3 totals 14 residues. Trimming took 5 bases from V and 4 from J; bases not matched to a gene: 5. The CDR3 region has the DNA TGTGCCAGCAGCCCAACAGGGGGCCCCACTGAAGCTTTCTTT. It translates to CASSPTGGPTEAFF. Full variable domain (missing parts from reference TRBV7-8 and TRBJ1-1): GAGVSQSPRYKVAKRGQDVALRCDPISGHVSLFWYQQALGQGPEFLTYFQNEAQLDKSGLPSDRFFAERPEGSVSTLKIQRTQQEDSAVYLCASSPTGGPTEAFFGQGTRLTVV.